This T cell receptor beta chain is drawn from a study of OX40 agonist ivuxolimab in advanced cancers. Assay: immunoSEQ multiplex PCR; the TCRdb copy retains only in-frame clones and omits some. The sample has 62,000 or so clones; less than 95% are singletons. This CDR3 spans 18 amino acids. With 3 bases removed from V and 5 bases from J, the gap between germline ends came to 23 bases. Germline CDR1 SGHRS, CDR2 YFSETQ. V usage is TRBV5-1 and J usage is TRBJ2-2, with D possibly TRBD1 on 6 matching bases. The sequence was collected from an adult with an advanced solid tumor such as melanoma, head and neck, liver or kidney cancer. Sample: CD4+ or CD8+ T cells sorted from blood, taken in a trial of the OX40 agonist ivuxolimab. DNA of the CDR3: TGCGCCAGCAGCTGGCCCGGGACATCGGCTTTTGGGACCGGGGAGCTGTTTTTT. The encoded protein is CASSWPGTSAFGTGELFF.